This is a list of T cell receptor beta chains from one sample in a study of blood T cell repertoires in COVID-19. Profiled with immunoSEQ multiplex PCR; TCRdb holds only in-frame clones, not every one. The repertoire has approximately 180,000 clones, roughly 79% of them found once; the top ten carry 10% to 15%. The sequencing input was peripheral blood. These receptors were collected from an elderly woman with COVID-19, enrolled during active disease. Each CDR3 is given with its conserved first and last residue. A D gene is named only where the DNA matches it firmly. Size is stated for part of the rows, as once, few or many counts, or as a class when the clone is expanded.

cdr3_length clone_size d_call j_call v_call cdr3_nt cdr3_aa
13 . . TRBJ2-1 TRBV2 TGTGCCAGCCTCCAGGGGCCGTACAATGAGCAGTTCTTC CASLQGPYNEQFF
14 . TRBD1 TRBJ1-4 TRBV19 TGTGCCAGTAGTCGTCGACAGGGTAATGAAAAACTGTTTTTT CASSRRQGNEKLFF
14 . . TRBJ2-3 TRBV5-6 TGTGCCAGCAGCTTCTTTACCCCTGGCGATACGCAGTATTTT CASSFFTPGDTQYF
15 few TRBD2 TRBJ2-1 TRBV27 TGTGCCAGCAGGGCTCGGGAGGCCATATCCAATGAGCAGTTCTTC CASRAREAISNEQFF
15 . TRBD2 TRBJ2-7 TRBV20-1 TGCAGTGCTAGTCCCGGACTAGCGGGGCCCTACGAGCAGTACTTC CSASPGLAGPYEQYF
16 . . TRBJ1-3 TRBV4-2 TGTGCCAGCAGCCAAGATCGTTGGGGCCTGGTAAACACCATATATTTT CASSQDRWGLVNTIYF
14 . TRBD2 TRBJ2-3 TRBV5-4 TGTGCCAGCAGCGCCGGACTAGCGACAGATACGCAGTATTTT CASSAGLATDTQYF
12 . . TRBJ1-1 TRBV27 TGTGCCAGCAGCTCCCGAGGCAGCGAAGCTTTCTTT CASSSRGSEAFF
18 . . TRBJ1-3 TRBV19 TGTGCCAGTAGCCTAAACCTGGGAGTAAGCCGATCTGGAAACACCATATATTTT CASSLNLGVSRSGNTIYF
13 . . TRBJ1-6 TRBV5-6 TGTGCCAGCACCACTCGGGGTATTTCACCCCTCCACTTT CASTTRGISPLHF
14 many . TRBJ1-1 TRBV6-1 TGTGCCAGCAGTGATGGGGTTACAAGGACTAAGGCTTTCTTT CASSDGVTRTKAFF
14 once . TRBJ1-2 TRBV4-2 TGTGCCAGCAGCCTCCCCGGGACAACGGATGGCTACACCTTC CASSLPGTTDGYTF
12 . . TRBJ1-1 TRBV5-1 TGCGCCAGCAGCTTGCCAGGGGATGAAGCTTTCTTT CASSLPGDEAFF
17 . TRBD2 TRBJ2-3 TRBV2 TGTGCCAGCAGGGGACTAGCGGGAGGGCCAAGCACAGATACGCAGTATTTT CASRGLAGGPSTDTQYF
13 once . TRBJ2-7 TRBV7-2 TGTGCCAGCAGCTTAGCGTATAACTACGAGCAGTACTTC CASSLAYNYEQYF
14 . . TRBJ1-1 TRBV7-9 TGTGCCAGCTTATTAAGTCAGGGGAACACTGAAGCTTTCTTT CASLLSQGNTEAFF
15 . . TRBJ1-1 TRBV7-9 TGTGCCAGCAGCGAGCCCGGGACAACCGGTCCTGAAGCTTTCTTT CASSEPGTTGPEAFF
14 once . TRBJ1-1 TRBV5-1 TGCGCCAGCAGCTACGGGACACTGAACACTGAAGCTTTCTTT CASSYGTLNTEAFF
13 . . TRBJ1-1 TRBV13 TGTGCCAGCAGCCCCGAGGGGGTGACTGAAGCTTTCTTT CASSPEGVTEAFF
16 . . TRBJ1-6 TRBV27 TGTGCCAGCAGGACTTCCGGGACACCTTATAATTCACCCCTCCACTTT CASRTSGTPYNSPLHF
15 . TRBD1 TRBJ1-1 TRBV6-5 TGTGCCAGCAGCAGAACCGGGACAGTGAACACTGAAGCTTTCTTT CASSRTGTVNTEAFF
14 . TRBD1 TRBJ1-3 TRBV5-1 TGCGCCAGCAGCTTGACAGGGGGCTTGAACACCATATATTTT CASSLTGGLNTIYF
16 . TRBD2 TRBJ2-1 TRBV4-1 TGCGCCAGCAGCCAAGATGGCGGGAGCTCCTACAATGAGCAGTTCTTC CASSQDGGSSYNEQFF
15 few TRBD2 TRBJ2-3 TRBV20-1 TGCAGTGCTAGTGGAAGCGGGGGGGACACAGATACGCAGTATTTT CSASGSGGDTDTQYF
11 few . TRBJ2-7 TRBV20-1 TGCAGTGCTAGAGTGGCAGACGAGCAGTACTTC CSARVADEQYF
17 many TRBD2 TRBJ2-7 TRBV6-4 TGTGCCAGCAGTGACTCGACTAGCGGGGGGCTCGGCTACGAGCAGTACTTC CASSDSTSGGLGYEQYF
16 . . TRBJ1-1 TRBV7-8 TGTGCCAGCAGCTTAGTCGAGGGCCCCAGGAGGACTGAAGCTTTCTTT CASSLVEGPRRTEAFF
15 . . TRBJ2-7 TRBV5-7 TGTGCCAGCAGCTTGGGCGGGGGCTCCCTCTACGAGCAGTACTTC CASSLGGGSLYEQYF
15 . TRBD1 TRBJ1-2 TRBV10-3 TGTGCCATCAGTGCGACCACACAGGGGGCCGCTGGCTACACCTTC CAISATTQGAAGYTF
11 . . TRBJ2-1 TRBV19 TGTGCCAGTCAAAATTACAATGAGCAGTTCTTC CASQNYNEQFF
14 . . TRBJ2-4 TRBV4-1 TGCGCCAGCAGCCAAGATCCCCCTAGGAACATTCAGTACTTC CASSQDPPRNIQYF
11 . . TRBJ1-1 TRBV20-1 TGCAGTGCTAGATTTATCACTGAAGCTTTCTTT CSARFITEAFF
15 once TRBD2 TRBJ2-3 TRBV6-1 TGTGCCAGCAGTGAGCTAGCGGATAGCACAGATACGCAGTATTTT CASSELADSTDTQYF
14 few TRBD2 TRBJ2-7 TRBV5-4 TGTGCCAGCAGCTCTGGACTAGCGGTCTACGAGCAGTACTTC CASSSGLAVYEQYF
15 . . TRBJ2-7 TRBV28 TGTGCCAGCAGAAGATTTGGACAGACTCACTACGAGCAGTACTTC CASRRFGQTHYEQYF
14 . . TRBJ1-5 TRBV3-1/TRBV3-2 TGTGCCAGCAGCCAACTCCCCCAGGGACAGCCCCAGCATTTT CASSQLPQGQPQHF
16 . . TRBJ1-5 TRBV19 TGTGCCAGTAGTCCGCTAGGACAGAATAGCAATCAGCCCCAGCATTTT CASSPLGQNSNQPQHF
13 many . TRBJ1-3 TRBV11-1 TGTGCCGTCCGGTACAGCTCTGGAAACACCATATATTTT CAVRYSSGNTIYF
15 . . TRBJ2-1 TRBV27 TGTGCCAGCCCTCCGGGACCCCCTCAGGGGGGTGAGCAGTTCTTC CASPPGPPQGGEQFF
15 . . TRBJ1-1 TRBV28 TGTGCCAGCAGTACCCTATGGGCCCTGAACACTGAAGCTTTCTTT CASSTLWALNTEAFF
16 . TRBD2 TRBJ2-7 TRBV7-2 TGTGCCAGCAGCTTATCACCTAGCGGGTTCTCCTACGAGCAGTACTTC CASSLSPSGFSYEQYF
13 . . TRBJ2-2 TRBV2 TGTGCCAGCAGCTGGGGGGATACCGGGGAGCTGTTTTTT CASSWGDTGELFF
14 . . TRBJ2-5 TRBV28 TGTGCCAGCAGTTTTCTCGGACACGAAGAGACCCAGTACTTC CASSFLGHEETQYF
13 . TRBD1 TRBJ2-5 TRBV10-3 TGTGCCACCCTACCTGGGACAGAAGAGACCCAGTACTTC CATLPGTEETQYF
10 . . TRBJ2-1 TRBV19 TGTGCCACAGGGTACAATGAGCAGTTCTTC CATGYNEQFF